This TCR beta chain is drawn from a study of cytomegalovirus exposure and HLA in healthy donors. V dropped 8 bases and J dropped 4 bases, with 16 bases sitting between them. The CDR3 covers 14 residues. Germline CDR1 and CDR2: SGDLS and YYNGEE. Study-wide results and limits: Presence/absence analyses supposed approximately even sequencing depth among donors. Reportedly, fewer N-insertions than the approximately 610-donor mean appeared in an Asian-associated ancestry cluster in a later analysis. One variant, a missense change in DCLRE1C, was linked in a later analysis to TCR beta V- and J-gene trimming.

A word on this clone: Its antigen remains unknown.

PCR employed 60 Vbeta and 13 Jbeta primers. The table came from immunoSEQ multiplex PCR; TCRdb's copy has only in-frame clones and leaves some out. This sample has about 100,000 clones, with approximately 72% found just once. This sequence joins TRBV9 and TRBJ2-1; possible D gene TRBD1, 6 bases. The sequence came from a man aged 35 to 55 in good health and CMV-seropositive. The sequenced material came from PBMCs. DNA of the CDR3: TGTGCCAGTTCGCGACAGGCCTCATACAATGAGCAGTTCTTC. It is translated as CASSRQASYNEQFF. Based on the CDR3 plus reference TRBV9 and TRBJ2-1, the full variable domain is DSGVTQTPKHLITATGQRVTLRCSPRSGDLSVYWYQQSLDQGLQFLIQYYNGEERAKGNILERFSAQQFPDLHSELNLSSLELGDSALYFCASSRQASYNEQFFGPGTRLTVL.